These 24 T cell receptor beta chains were all obtained from the same sample, sequenced in a study of cytomegalovirus exposure and HLA in healthy donors. The study ran its PCR with 60 Vbeta and 13 Jbeta primers. Produced via immunoSEQ multiplex PCR; TCRdb's table is partial and in-frame only. Of some 98,000 clones detected, about 76% appear once; the ten largest clones hold 7% to 9%. The sequenced material came from PBMCs. Receptors originate from a human donor in good health.

This sequence joins TRBV4-1 and TRBJ1-6, with 7 bases aligning to TRBD1. The V gene's germline CDR1 is MGHRA and CDR2 YSYEKL. The CDR3 runs 16 residues. V was clipped by 4 bases and J by 4 bases; unmatched bases: 7. The DNA of the CDR3 is TGCGCCAGCAGCCGCACTTGGGACAGTTATAATTCACCCCTCCACTTT. As protein: CASSRTWDSYNSPLHF.

The V and J genes are TRBV2 and TRBJ2-3; D is undetermined. Trimming removed 3 bases at V and 6 bases at J, with 7 bases between. Germline V gene lookup returns CDR1 SNHLY and CDR2 FYNNEI. This CDR3 has 12 residues. The CDR3 sequence: CASSDYPDTQYF. The CDR3 DNA reads as TGTGCCAGCAGTGATTATCCGGATACGCAGTATTTT.

The V call is TRBV12-5, the J call TRBJ1-2; D perhaps matches TRBD1 (5 bases). The CDR3 has 14 residues. The V end lost 3 bases, the J end lost 7 bases, and 15 bases lay between the germline ends. The germline gives CDR1 LGHNT, CDR2 FRNRAP. CDR3 amino acids: CASGFSREAGGYTF. The CDR3 DNA follows: TGTGCTAGTGGTTTCAGCAGGGAGGCCGGTGGCTACACCTTC.

The gene calls are TRBV15 and TRBJ2-7; tentative D call: TRBD1 (5 bases). The V and J ends lost 0 bases and 3 bases respectively, with 12 bases between them. Germline V CDR1 and CDR2: LNHNV, YYDKDF (reference sequence). The CDR3 consists of 15 residues. DNA of the CDR3: TGTGCCACCAGCAGAGACGATGGGGCAAGCTACGAGCAGTACTTC. Residues: CATSRDDGASYEQYF.

The chain joins TRBV11-1 to TRBJ2-5; 8 bases are a match to TRBD1. The J call may not be correct, given that the DNA end is closer to TRBJ2-7. CDR1 SGHAT and CDR2 FQDESV come from the germline V gene (reference sequence). This CDR3 comprises 15 residues. Here the CDR3 reads CASSSPSTGGYEQYF. The CDR3 DNA reads TGTGCCAGCAGCTCTCCCAGCACAGGGGGGTACGAGCAGTACTTC.

This chain joins TRBV6-5 and TRBJ2-1; D not resolved. The CDR3 has 13 residues. Germline V CDR1 and CDR2: MNHEY, SVGAGI. V lost 7 bases to trimming and J lost 3 bases, with 10 bases between them. This CDR3 is CASKSPLYNEQFF. For the CDR3, the DNA is TGTGCCAGCAAATCTCCTCTCTACAATGAGCAGTTCTTC.

The V call is TRBV6-1, the J call TRBJ1-5, with a possible D match to TRBD1 (5 bases). The CDR3 contains 15 residues. V lost 7 bases and J lost 6, with 19 bases in between. CDR1 and CDR2 (germline): MNHNS, SASEGT. This CDR3 is CASTSPSGRGQPQHF. In DNA form, the CDR3 reads TGTGCCAGCACGAGCCCTTCAGGGCGCGGTCAGCCCCAGCATTTT.

The CDR3 region is CASSLNRDRGRNEQFF. The CDR3 nucleotides are TGCGCCAGCAGCTTAAACCGGGACAGGGGTAGGAATGAGCAGTTCTTC. The gene calls are TRBV5-1 and TRBJ2-1; 10 bases match TRBD1. With V trimmed by 2 bases and J by 7 bases, 9 bases remained unmatched. In germline, CDR1 is SGHRS, CDR2 YFSETQ. This CDR3 comprises 16 residues.

This clone was observed a handful of times. The V and J genes are TRBV4-3 and TRBJ2-6; 8 nucleotides agree with TRBD1. This CDR3 is built from 19 residues. Germline V gene sequence: CDR1 LGHNA, CDR2 YSLEER. The ends lost 0 bases at V and 0 bases at J; junction bases unmatched: 7. The CDR3 spells CASSQDRLTGASGANVLTF. The CDR3 DNA reads TGCGCCAGCAGCCAAGATCGGCTGACAGGGGCCTCTGGGGCCAACGTCCTGACTTTC.

This sequence joins TRBV2 and TRBJ2-7; no definite D call. Germline assignment: CDR1 SNHLY and CDR2 FYNNEI. The CDR3 totals 13 residues. V gave up 6 bases and J gave up 3 bases, with 12 bases separating them. The CDR3 DNA reads as TGTGCCAGCAGGGGCCCCACACTCTACGAGCAGTACTTC. Translation: CASRGPTLYEQYF. The whole variable domain, remainder taken from reference TRBV2 and TRBJ2-7, is EPEVTQTPSHQVTQMGQEVILRCVPISNHLYFYWYRQILGQKVEFLVSFYNNEISEKSEIFDDQFSVERPDGSNFTLKIRSTKLEDSAMYFCASRGPTLYEQYFGPGTRLTVT.

The chain is built from TRBV9 and TRBJ1-3; 9 bases are a match to TRBD1. This CDR3 is 15 amino acids long. J gave up 2 bases and V 0 bases, and 0 bases lay outside the gene matches. Germline V lookup: CDR1 SGDLS, CDR2 YYNGEE. CDR3 sequence reads: CASSVGTGAGNTIYF. CDR3 nucleotide sequence: TGTGCCAGCAGCGTAGGGACAGGGGCTGGAAACACCATATATTTT.

This clone was detected many times. V is TRBV5-4 and J is TRBJ1-3, with 7 bases identical to TRBD1. This CDR3 comprises 15 residues. V lost 4 bases, J lost 0 bases, and 4 bases stayed unmatched. CDR1 and CDR2 (germline): SGHNT, YYREEE (reference sequence). The CDR3 is CASSLTGSSGNTIYF. As DNA, the CDR3 is TGTGCCAGCAGCCTGACAGGGAGCTCTGGAAACACCATATATTTT.

In its sample, this clone was seen once. The V gene is TRBV15, the J gene TRBJ2-7; TRBD1 aligns across 8 bases. Losses at the gene ends were 1 base for V and 5 bases for J; bases not matched to a gene: 10. The CDR3 runs to 16 residues. Germline CDR1 LNHNV, CDR2 YYDKDF (reference sequence). The CDR3 loop is CATSRGPWTGIHEQYF. The CDR3 coding sequence is TGTGCCACCAGCAGAGGTCCTTGGACAGGGATCCACGAGCAGTACTTC.

J is TRBJ2-5 and V is TRBV4-2; TRBD2 aligns across 10 bases. Per the germline V gene, CDR1 is LGHNA and CDR2 is YNFKEQ. J gave up 0 bases and V 2 bases, and 6 bases lay outside the gene matches. The CDR3 length is 17 residues. CDR3 DNA sequence: TGTGCCAGCAGCCAAATCCGAGGACTAGCGGACCAAGAGACCCAGTACTTC. Translated, it gives CASSQIRGLADQETQYF.

The gene calls are TRBV5-1 and TRBJ2-3; 9 bases are shared with TRBD1. CDR1 and CDR2 from the germline V gene are SGHRS and YFSETQ. The junction had 4 bases not matched to a gene; V was cut back by 7 bases and J by 1 base. The CDR3 has 14 residues. The DNA of the CDR3 is TGCGCCAGCTCGGGACAGGGTCGCACAGATACGCAGTATTTT. This encodes CASSGQGRTDTQYF.

J is TRBJ1-5 and V is TRBV27; D is possibly TRBD1 (5 bases). CDR3 length: 15 amino acids. Trimming cost V 5 bases and J 2 bases, with 13 bases left between them. Germline assignment: CDR1 MNHEY and CDR2 SMNVEV (reference sequence). The CDR3 region has the DNA TGTGCCAGCAGTCGTGACAGTGTCGGCAATCAGCCCCAGCATTTT. Protein: CASSRDSVGNQPQHF.

The chain has TRBV6-5 and TRBJ1-5; TRBD1 matches at 10 bases. Trimming removed 6 bases from V and 6 bases from J; junction bases left unmatched: 8. CDR3 size: 15 residues. The V gene's germline CDR1 is MNHEY and CDR2 SVGAGI. This chain's CDR3 is CASSRQGAGGQPQHF. CDR3 DNA: TGTGCCAGCAGCAGACAGGGGGCCGGGGGTCAGCCCCAGCATTTT.

The chain links TRBV5-6 to TRBJ1-1, with D maybe TRBD1 (5 bases). V lost 0 bases and J lost 4, with 10 bases in between. CDR3 length: 14 amino acids. Germline CDR1 and CDR2: SGHDT and YYEEEE. This chain's CDR3 is CASSLERRGTEAFF. In DNA, the CDR3 is TGTGCCAGCAGCTTGGAACGTAGGGGCACTGAAGCTTTCTTT.

The chain links TRBV15 to TRBJ1-2; perhaps TRBD1 as D (5 bases). The germline gives CDR1 LNHNV, CDR2 YYDKDF (reference sequence). The V and J ends lost 3 bases and 4 bases respectively, with 18 bases between them. This CDR3 is 16 amino acids long. Written as DNA, the CDR3 is TGTGCCACCAGCAGGCCGCGCACACAGGAGACCTATGGCTACACCTTC. Residues: CATSRPRTQETYGYTF.

This clone has more than one count but fewer than ten. At the DNA level, this CDR3 is encoded by other sequences in the same sample as well. The chain recombines TRBV30 with TRBJ1-3; tentative D call: TRBD1 (5 bases). Germline CDR1 GTSNPN, CDR2 SVGIG (reference sequence). The CDR3 contains 12 residues. Deletions cut 4 bases from V and 1 base from J, with 5 bases between. The CDR3 region is CAWTGSGNTIYF. In DNA, the CDR3 is TGTGCCTGGACAGGGTCTGGAAACACCATATATTTT.

The CDR3 DNA sequence: TGCGCCAGCAGCGTGACAGGTTTAATGAAGGAACTGTTTTTT. This translates into CASSVTGLMKELFF. The chain carries TRBV5-1 and TRBJ1-4; tentatively, D is TRBD1 (6 bases). CDR3 size: 14 residues. Trimming cost V 4 bases and J 12 bases, with 19 bases left between them. Germline-derived CDR1 and CDR2 are SGHRS and YFSETQ.

This clone came up once. The rearrangement joins TRBV5-1 to TRBJ1-1, with D tentatively TRBD1 (6 bases). There are 15 residues in the CDR3. The V gene lost 0 bases and the J gene lost 5 bases, with 14 bases spanning the gap. Looked up from germline, CDR1 is SGHRS and CDR2 is YFSETQ. For the CDR3, the DNA is TGCGCCAGCAGCTTGGAGGGGGAATGGAGGACTGAAGCTTTCTTT. This codes for CASSLEGEWRTEAFF.

V gene TRBV19 combines with J gene TRBJ1-6, with TRBD1 matching 7 bases. Looked up from germline, CDR1 is LNHDA and CDR2 is SQIVND (reference sequence). The CDR3 loop spans 15 amino acids. Trimming at V came to 4 bases and at J to 13 bases, leaving 13 bases not matched to a gene. The CDR3: CASSKPQTGRMPLHF. CDR3 nucleotides: TGTGCCAGTAGTAAACCCCAGACAGGGCGGATGCCCCTCCACTTT.

The gene calls are TRBV27 and TRBJ2-5; D is perhaps TRBD1 (6 bases). The better agreement between TRBJ2-7 and the DNA end casts doubt on the J call. The CDR3 consists of 16 residues. CDR1 and CDR2 (germline): MNHEY, SMNVEV (reference sequence). CDR3 protein: CASSLYPDSPSYEQYF. CDR3 bases: TGTGCCAGCAGTTTATACCCGGACAGCCCTTCCTACGAGCAGTACTTC.